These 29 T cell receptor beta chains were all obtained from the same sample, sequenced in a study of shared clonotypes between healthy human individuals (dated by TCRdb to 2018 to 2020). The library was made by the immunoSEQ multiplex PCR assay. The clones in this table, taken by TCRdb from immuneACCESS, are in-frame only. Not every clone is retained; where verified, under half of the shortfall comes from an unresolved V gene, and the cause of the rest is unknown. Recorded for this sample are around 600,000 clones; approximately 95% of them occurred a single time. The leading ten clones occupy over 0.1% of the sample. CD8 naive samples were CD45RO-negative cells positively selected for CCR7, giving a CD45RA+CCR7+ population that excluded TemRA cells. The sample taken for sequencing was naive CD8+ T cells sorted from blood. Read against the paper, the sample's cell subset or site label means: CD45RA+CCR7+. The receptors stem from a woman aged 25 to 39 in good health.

The CDR3 DNA is TGCAGCGTTGATGACAGGGACTACGAGCAGTACTTC. It translates to CSVDDRDYEQYF. V and J are TRBV29-1 and TRBJ2-7; 7 bases are a match to TRBD1. The CDR3 runs to 12 residues. Germline values: CDR1 SQVTM, CDR2 ANQGSEA. The V gene end was trimmed by 3 bases and the J gene end by 3 bases; junction bases not matched to a gene: 2.

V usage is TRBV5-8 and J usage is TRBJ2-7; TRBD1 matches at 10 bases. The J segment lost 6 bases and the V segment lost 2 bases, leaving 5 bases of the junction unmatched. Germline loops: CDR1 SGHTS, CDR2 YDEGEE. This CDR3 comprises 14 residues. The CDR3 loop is CASSFGQGDSEQYF. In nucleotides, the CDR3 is TGTGCCAGCAGCTTTGGACAGGGGGATTCCGAGCAGTACTTC.

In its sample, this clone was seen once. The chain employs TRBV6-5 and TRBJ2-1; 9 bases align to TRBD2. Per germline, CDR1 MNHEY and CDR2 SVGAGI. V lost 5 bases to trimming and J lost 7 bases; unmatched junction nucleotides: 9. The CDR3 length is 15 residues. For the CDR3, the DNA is TGTGCCAGCAGTCCCCGGGGTAGCGGGAGAAATGAGCAGTTCTTC. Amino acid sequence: CASSPRGSGRNEQFF.

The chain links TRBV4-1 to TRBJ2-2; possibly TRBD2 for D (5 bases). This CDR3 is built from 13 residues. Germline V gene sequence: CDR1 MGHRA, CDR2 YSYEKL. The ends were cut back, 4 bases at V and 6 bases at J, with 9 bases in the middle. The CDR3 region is CASSLERAGELFF. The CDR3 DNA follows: TGCGCCAGCAGCCTGGAGAGGGCCGGGGAGCTGTTTTTT.

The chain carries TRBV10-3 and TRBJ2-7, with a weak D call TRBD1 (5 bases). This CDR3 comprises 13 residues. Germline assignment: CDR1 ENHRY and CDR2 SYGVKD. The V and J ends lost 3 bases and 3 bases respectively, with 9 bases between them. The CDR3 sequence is CAISDQTGYEQYF. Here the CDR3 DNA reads TGTGCCATCAGTGACCAAACAGGCTACGAGCAGTACTTC.

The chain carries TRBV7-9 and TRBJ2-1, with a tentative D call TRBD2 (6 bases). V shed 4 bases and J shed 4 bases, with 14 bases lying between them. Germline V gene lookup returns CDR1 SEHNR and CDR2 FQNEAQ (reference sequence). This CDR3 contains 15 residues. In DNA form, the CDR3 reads TGTGCCAGCAGCTATTCTAGCGCAATATACAATGAGCAGTTCTTC. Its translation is CASSYSSAIYNEQFF.

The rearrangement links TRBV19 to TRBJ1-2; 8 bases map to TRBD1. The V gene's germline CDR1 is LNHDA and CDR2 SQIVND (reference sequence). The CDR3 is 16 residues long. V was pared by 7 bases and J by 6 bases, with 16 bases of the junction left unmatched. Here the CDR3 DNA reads TGTGCCAGTAATCTTTACTCCGGGACAGGAAAAGATGGCTACACCTTC. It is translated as CASNLYSGTGKDGYTF.

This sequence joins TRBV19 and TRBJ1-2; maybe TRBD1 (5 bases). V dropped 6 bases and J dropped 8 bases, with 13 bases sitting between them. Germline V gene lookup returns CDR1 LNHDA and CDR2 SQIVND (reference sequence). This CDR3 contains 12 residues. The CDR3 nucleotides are TGTGCCAGTAGCCTAGAGGGGAGCGGCTACACCTTC. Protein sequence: CASSLEGSGYTF.

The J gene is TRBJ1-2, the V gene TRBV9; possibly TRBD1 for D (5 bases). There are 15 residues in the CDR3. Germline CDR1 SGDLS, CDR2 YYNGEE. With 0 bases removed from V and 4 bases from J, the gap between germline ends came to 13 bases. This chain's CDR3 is CASSVAGTAVYGYTF. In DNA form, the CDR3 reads TGTGCCAGCAGCGTAGCCGGGACGGCAGTCTATGGCTACACCTTC. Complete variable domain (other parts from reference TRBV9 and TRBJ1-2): DSGVTQTPKHLITATGQRVTLRCSPRSGDLSVYWYQQSLDQGLQFLIQYYNGEERAKGNILERFSAQQFPDLHSELNLSSLELGDSALYFCASSVAGTAVYGYTFGSGTRLTVV.

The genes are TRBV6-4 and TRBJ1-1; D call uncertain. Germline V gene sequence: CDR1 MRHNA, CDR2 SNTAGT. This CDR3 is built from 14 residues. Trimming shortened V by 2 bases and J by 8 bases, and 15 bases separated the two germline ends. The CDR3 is CASSDQVRQTEAFF. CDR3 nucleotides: TGTGCCAGCAGTGACCAGGTCCGGCAAACAGAAGCTTTCTTT.

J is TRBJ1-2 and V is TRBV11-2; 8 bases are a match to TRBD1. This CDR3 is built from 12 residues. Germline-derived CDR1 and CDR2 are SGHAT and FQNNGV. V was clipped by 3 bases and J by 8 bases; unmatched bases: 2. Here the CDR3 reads CASSLGQEGYTF. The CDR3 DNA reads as TGTGCCAGCAGCTTGGGACAGGAGGGCTACACCTTC.

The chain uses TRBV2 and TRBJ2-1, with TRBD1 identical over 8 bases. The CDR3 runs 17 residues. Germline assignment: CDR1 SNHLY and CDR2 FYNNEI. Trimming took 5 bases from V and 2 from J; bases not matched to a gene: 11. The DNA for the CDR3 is TGTGCCAGCAGTCCACTACCGGGGGACAGGACCTACAATGAGCAGTTCTTC. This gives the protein CASSPLPGDRTYNEQFF.

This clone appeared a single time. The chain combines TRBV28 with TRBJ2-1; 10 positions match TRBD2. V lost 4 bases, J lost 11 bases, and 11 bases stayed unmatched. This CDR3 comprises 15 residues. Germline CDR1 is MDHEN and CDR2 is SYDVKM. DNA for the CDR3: TGTGCCAGCAGTTCCGGACTAGCGGCCAGCTTTCAGCAGTTCTTC. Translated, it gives CASSSGLAASFQQFF.

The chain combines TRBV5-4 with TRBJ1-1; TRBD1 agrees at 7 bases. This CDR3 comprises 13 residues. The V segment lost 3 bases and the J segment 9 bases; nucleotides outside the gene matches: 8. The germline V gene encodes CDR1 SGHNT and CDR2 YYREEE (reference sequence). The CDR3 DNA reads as TGTGCCAGCAGCTCCGGACAGGATGTAAAAGCTTTCTTT. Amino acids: CASSSGQDVKAFF. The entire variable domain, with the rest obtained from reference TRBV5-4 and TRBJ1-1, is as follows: ETGVTQSPTHLIKTRGQQVTLRCSSQSGHNTVSWYQQALGQGPQFIFQYYREEENGRGNFPPRFSGLQFPNYSSELNVNALELDDSALYLCASSSGQDVKAFFGQGTRLTVV.

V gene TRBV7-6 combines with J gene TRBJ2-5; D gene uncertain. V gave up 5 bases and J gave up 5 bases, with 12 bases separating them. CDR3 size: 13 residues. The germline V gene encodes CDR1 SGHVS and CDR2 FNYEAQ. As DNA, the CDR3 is TGTGCCAGCAGCCCCATTGTCTCGGAGACCCAGTACTTC. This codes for CASSPIVSETQYF.

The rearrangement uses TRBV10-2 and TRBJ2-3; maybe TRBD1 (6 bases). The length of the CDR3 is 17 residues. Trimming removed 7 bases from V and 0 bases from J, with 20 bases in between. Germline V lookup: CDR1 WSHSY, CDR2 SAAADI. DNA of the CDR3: TGCGCCAGCACCCATGGGGTGGGGGCTCTAAGCACAGATACGCAGTATTTT. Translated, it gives CASTHGVGALSTDTQYF.

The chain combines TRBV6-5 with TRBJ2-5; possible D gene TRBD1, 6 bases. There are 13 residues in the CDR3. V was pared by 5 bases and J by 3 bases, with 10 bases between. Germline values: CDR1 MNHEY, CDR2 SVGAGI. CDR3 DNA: TGTGCCAGCAGTGGACAGACCGAAGAGACCCAGTACTTC. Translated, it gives CASSGQTEETQYF.

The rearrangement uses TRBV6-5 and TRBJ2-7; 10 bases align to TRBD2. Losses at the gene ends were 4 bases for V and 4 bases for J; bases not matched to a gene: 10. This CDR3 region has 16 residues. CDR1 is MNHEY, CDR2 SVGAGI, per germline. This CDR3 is CASSSPVVAGGYEQYF. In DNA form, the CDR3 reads TGTGCCAGCAGTTCCCCTGTGGTAGCGGGAGGATACGAGCAGTACTTC.

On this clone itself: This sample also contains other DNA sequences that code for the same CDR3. The CDR3 DNA follows: TGCAGCGTTGAAGGAGGACAGGGGGAGGACAATGAGCAGTTCTTC. The encoded protein is CSVEGGQGEDNEQFF. The V and J genes are TRBV29-1 and TRBJ2-1; 10 bases agree with TRBD1. Trimming at V came to 1 base and at J to 5 bases, leaving 5 bases not matched to a gene. CDR3 size: 15 residues. Looked up from germline, CDR1 is SQVTM and CDR2 is ANQGSEA.

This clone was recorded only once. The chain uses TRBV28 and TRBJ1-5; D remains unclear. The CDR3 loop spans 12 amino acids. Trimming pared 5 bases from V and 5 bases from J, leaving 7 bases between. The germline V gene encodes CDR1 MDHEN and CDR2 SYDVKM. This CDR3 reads CASSPPYQPQHF. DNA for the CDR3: TGTGCCAGCAGTCCTCCCTATCAGCCCCAGCATTTT.

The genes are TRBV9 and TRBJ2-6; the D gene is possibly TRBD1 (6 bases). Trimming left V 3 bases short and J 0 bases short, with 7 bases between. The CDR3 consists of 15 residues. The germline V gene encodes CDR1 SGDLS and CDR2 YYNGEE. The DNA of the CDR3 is TGTGCCAGCAGCGGGACAGTCTCTGGGGCCAACGTCCTGACTTTC. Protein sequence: CASSGTVSGANVLTF.

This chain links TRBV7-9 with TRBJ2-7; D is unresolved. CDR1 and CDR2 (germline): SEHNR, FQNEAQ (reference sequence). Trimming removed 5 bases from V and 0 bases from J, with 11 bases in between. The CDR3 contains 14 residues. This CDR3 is CASSPGGSSYEQYF. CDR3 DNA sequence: TGTGCCAGCAGCCCTGGCGGAAGCTCCTACGAGCAGTACTTC.

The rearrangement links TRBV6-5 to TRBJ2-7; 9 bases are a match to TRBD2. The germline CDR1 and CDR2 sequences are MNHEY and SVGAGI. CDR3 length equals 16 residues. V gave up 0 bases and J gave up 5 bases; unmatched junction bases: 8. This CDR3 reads CASSYSSLSGSDEQYF. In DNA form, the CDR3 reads TGTGCCAGCAGTTACTCGAGTCTTAGCGGGAGCGACGAGCAGTACTTC.

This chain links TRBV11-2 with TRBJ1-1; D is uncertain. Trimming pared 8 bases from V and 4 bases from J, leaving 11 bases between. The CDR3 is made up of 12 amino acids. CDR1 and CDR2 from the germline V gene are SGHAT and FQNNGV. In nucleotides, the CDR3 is TGTGCCAGCGAGGTTTGGGGCACTGAAGCTTTCTTT. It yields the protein CASEVWGTEAFF.

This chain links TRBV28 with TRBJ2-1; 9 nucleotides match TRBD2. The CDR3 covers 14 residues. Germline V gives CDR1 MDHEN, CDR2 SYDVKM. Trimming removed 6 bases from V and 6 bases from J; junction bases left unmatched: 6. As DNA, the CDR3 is TGTGCCAGCAGCCACAGCGGGAGGTTCAATGAGCAGTTCTTC. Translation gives CASSHSGRFNEQFF.

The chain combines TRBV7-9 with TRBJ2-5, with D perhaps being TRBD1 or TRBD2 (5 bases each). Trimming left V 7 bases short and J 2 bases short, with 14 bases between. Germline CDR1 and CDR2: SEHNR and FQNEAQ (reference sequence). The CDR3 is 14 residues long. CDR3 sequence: CASTPRGDQETQYF. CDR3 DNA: TGTGCCAGCACCCCACGAGGGGATCAAGAGACCCAGTACTTC.

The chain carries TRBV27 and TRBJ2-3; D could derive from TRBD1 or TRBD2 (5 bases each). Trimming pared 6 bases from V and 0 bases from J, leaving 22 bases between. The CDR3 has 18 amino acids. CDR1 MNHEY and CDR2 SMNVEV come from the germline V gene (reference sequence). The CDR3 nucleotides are TGTGCCAGCAGGAGACCACCCCTGGGGACCAAGAGCACAGATACGCAGTATTTT. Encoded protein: CASRRPPLGTKSTDTQYF.

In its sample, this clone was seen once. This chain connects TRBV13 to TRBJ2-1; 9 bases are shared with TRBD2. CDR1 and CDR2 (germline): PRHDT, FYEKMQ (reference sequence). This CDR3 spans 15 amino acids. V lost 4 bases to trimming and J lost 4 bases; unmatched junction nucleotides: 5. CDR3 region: CASSSGLAQYNEQFF. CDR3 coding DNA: TGTGCCAGCAGCTCGGGACTAGCCCAATACAATGAGCAGTTCTTC.

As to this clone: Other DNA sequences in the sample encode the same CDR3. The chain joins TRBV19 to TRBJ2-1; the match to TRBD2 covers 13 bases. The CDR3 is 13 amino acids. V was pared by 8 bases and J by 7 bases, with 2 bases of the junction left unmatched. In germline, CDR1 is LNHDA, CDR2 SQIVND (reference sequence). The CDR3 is CASGLAGVNEQFF. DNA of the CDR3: TGTGCCAGTGGACTAGCGGGAGTGAATGAGCAGTTCTTC.